The 32 T cell receptor beta chains given below trace back to one sample, sequenced in a study of glioma-infiltrating T cells after dendritic cell vaccination. Time point noted: after dendritic cell vaccination, including at tumor progression/relapse. Profiled with immunoSEQ multiplex PCR; TCRdb holds only in-frame clones, not every one. The data show about 87,000 clones, roughly 87% seen once. The input for sequencing was blood, taken after dendritic cell vaccination. The receptors come from a human donor with glioblastoma.

This chain uses TRBV18 with TRBJ1-2, with 9 bases lining up with TRBD1. V was clipped by 4 bases and J by 3 bases; unmatched bases: 6. The CDR3 contains 15 residues. The germline V gene encodes CDR1 KGHSH and CDR2 LQKENI. The chain's CDR3 is CASSLQGAGDYGYTF. CDR3 coding DNA: TGTGCCAGCTCACTACAGGGGGCTGGTGACTATGGCTACACCTTC.

The V gene is TRBV4-1, the J gene TRBJ2-5, with 9 bases matching TRBD2. This CDR3 is built from 17 residues. CDR1 is MGHRA and CDR2 is YSYEKL in the germline V gene. The V and J ends lost 0 bases and 4 bases, in that order; junction bases with no gene match: 9. The CDR3 DNA sequence: TGCGCCAGCAGCCAAGATCCAAGCGGGGGGCCCGGAGAGACCCAGTACTTC. This gives the protein CASSQDPSGGPGETQYF.

The chain has TRBV5-1 and TRBJ1-2; maybe TRBD1 (6 bases). CDR3 length: 13 residues. Trimming removed 0 bases at V and 8 bases at J, with 11 bases between. The V gene's germline CDR1 is SGHRS and CDR2 YFSETQ. The CDR3 loop reads CASSLEGGQGYTF. CDR3 DNA sequence: TGCGCCAGCAGCTTGGAGGGGGGGCAAGGCTACACCTTC.

V and J are TRBV6-5 and TRBJ1-2; D not resolved. Trimming took off 6 bases at V and 2 bases at J, with 7 bases between the two ends. The CDR3 consists of 12 residues. Germline CDR1 MNHEY, CDR2 SVGAGI. The CDR3, as DNA: TGTGCCAGCAGACAGATAAACTATGGCTACACCTTC. The encoded protein is CASRQINYGYTF.

The chain is built from TRBV19 and TRBJ1-1; D is possibly TRBD1 (6 bases). V was shortened by 5 bases and J by 2 bases, with 15 bases between the two germline ends. The germline CDR1 and CDR2 sequences are LNHDA and SQIVND (reference sequence). The CDR3 runs 15 residues. CDR3 loop: CASSLQDRLNTEAFF. CDR3 sequence (DNA): TGTGCCAGTAGTCTCCAAGACAGGCTTAACACTGAAGCTTTCTTT.

V is TRBV19 and J is TRBJ2-7; 11 bases are a match to TRBD2. The CDR3 extends over 14 amino acids. Unmatched junction bases numbered 6, after V lost 4 bases and J lost 7 bases. Germline CDR1 LNHDA, CDR2 SQIVND (reference sequence). The chain's CDR3 is CASSTATSGEEQYF. The CDR3 DNA follows: TGTGCCAGTAGTACGGCGACTAGCGGGGAGGAGCAGTACTTC.

The chain joins TRBV5-1 to TRBJ1-1, with TRBD1 identical over 9 bases. Trimming removed 5 bases from V and 1 base from J; junction bases left unmatched: 6. The germline V gene encodes CDR1 SGHRS and CDR2 YFSETQ. The CDR3 is made up of 15 amino acids. The CDR3 reads CASRTQGATNTEAFF. The DNA for the CDR3 is TGCGCCAGCAGAACACAGGGGGCGACGAACACTGAAGCTTTCTTT.

V and J are TRBV6-6 and TRBJ2-7, with 13 positions matching TRBD2. Germline V CDR1 and CDR2: MNHNY, SVGAGI (reference sequence). There are 14 residues in the CDR3. V lost 5 bases and J lost 3; bases outside the gene matches: 1. CDR3 in DNA: TGTGCCAGCAGTCGACTAGCGGGGGGCTACGAGCAGTACTTC. Translated: CASSRLAGGYEQYF.

The V gene is TRBV6-1, the J gene TRBJ1-2, with TRBD1 matching over 9 bases. Germline trimming cut 6 bases from V and 6 bases from J; bases unmatched to any gene: 11. The CDR3 runs 15 residues. The V gene's germline CDR1 is MNHNS and CDR2 SASEGT. The CDR3 is CASRLTGGEGDGYTF. The CDR3 DNA follows: TGTGCCAGCAGACTAACAGGGGGCGAGGGTGATGGCTACACCTTC.

This clone showed up just once. This rearrangement joins TRBV30 to TRBJ1-2; D remains ambiguous. Germline values: CDR1 GTSNPN, CDR2 SVGIG (reference sequence). V lost 0 bases and J lost 7, with 12 bases in between. The CDR3 length is 13 residues. The chain's CDR3 is CAWSVLGEGGYTF. DNA for the CDR3: TGTGCCTGGAGTGTACTCGGTGAGGGTGGCTACACCTTC. Drawing the rest from reference TRBV30 and TRBJ1-2, the complete variable domain is SQTIHQWPATLVQPVGSPLSLECTVEGTSNPNLYWYRQAAGRGLQLLFYSVGIGQISSEVPQNLSASRPQDRQFILSSKKLLLSDSGFYLCAWSVLGEGGYTFGSGTRLTVV.

V is TRBV2 and J is TRBJ2-7; TRBD1 is a possible D gene (6 bases). Trimming pared 6 bases from V and 2 bases from J, leaving 8 bases between. The CDR3 runs 12 residues. Germline values: CDR1 SNHLY, CDR2 FYNNEI. CDR3 sequence: CASRAGAYEQYF. The CDR3 coding sequence is TGTGCCAGCAGGGCAGGGGCCTACGAGCAGTACTTC.

This chain uses TRBV5-1 with TRBJ1-1; D is ambiguous. V was clipped by 4 bases and J by 2 bases, with 12 bases between them. Germline CDR1 SGHRS, CDR2 YFSETQ. The CDR3 length is 14 residues. The CDR3 bases are TGCGCCAGCAGCAGCGGGCTCGGTAACACTGAAGCTTTCTTT. Amino acid sequence: CASSSGLGNTEAFF.

The genes are TRBV19 and TRBJ2-5, with D possibly TRBD2 on 6 matching bases. Germline CDR1 LNHDA, CDR2 SQIVND (reference sequence). Between the trimmed V and J ends, which lost 5 bases and 0 bases, there was a span of 10 bases. CDR3 length: 14 amino acids. CDR3 sequence reads: CASSDAGYQETQYF. The CDR3 DNA sequence: TGTGCCAGTAGTGACGCGGGGTACCAAGAGACCCAGTACTTC.

V is TRBV4-3 and J is TRBJ1-6; a possible D gene is TRBD1 (5 bases). Germline V lookup: CDR1 LGHNA, CDR2 YSLEER. This CDR3 spans 16 amino acids. V shed 0 bases and J shed 7 bases, with 13 bases lying between them. The CDR3 nucleotides are TGCGCCAGCAGCCAAGATCAGGCAGGGAACAATTCACCCCTCCACTTT. This encodes CASSQDQAGNNSPLHF.

V and J are TRBV10-3 and TRBJ1-3; 12 bases map to TRBD1. With V trimmed by 11 bases and J by 8 bases, 7 bases remained unmatched. Germline CDR1 ENHRY, CDR2 SYGVKD. The CDR3 runs to 13 residues. Here the CDR3 DNA reads TGTGCCGCCGCGGGACAGGGGGCATACACCATATATTTT. The encoded protein is CAAAGQGAYTIYF.

The chain combines TRBV15 with TRBJ1-5; no definite D call. Looked up from germline, CDR1 is LNHNV and CDR2 is YYDKDF (reference sequence). This CDR3 has 14 residues. Trimming stripped 0 bases from V and 1 base from J, with 4 bases between. The CDR3 loop reads CATSRDLSNQPQHF. DNA of the CDR3: TGTGCCACCAGCAGAGATCTCAGCAATCAGCCCCAGCATTTT.

The chain joins TRBV9 to TRBJ1-4, with 9 bases matching TRBD1. Trimming removed 6 bases from V and 6 bases from J; junction bases left unmatched: 3. The length of the CDR3 is 13 residues. CDR1 SGDLS and CDR2 YYNGEE come from the germline V gene. The CDR3 loop is CASNTGGDEKLFF. For the CDR3, the DNA is TGTGCCAGCAACACAGGGGGCGATGAAAAACTGTTTTTT.

The chain joins TRBV5-1 to TRBJ2-1; TRBD2 agrees at 15 bases. V trimming: 4 bases; J trimming: 8 bases; junction bases outside the gene matches: 10. Germline lookup yields CDR1 SGHRS and CDR2 YFSETQ. This CDR3 has 17 amino acids. The CDR3 loop is CASSNGLAGGPRDEQFF. The CDR3 DNA is TGCGCCAGCAGCAACGGACTAGCGGGGGGGCCGAGGGATGAGCAGTTCTTC.

The chain recombines TRBV19 with TRBJ1-2; perhaps TRBD1 as D (6 bases). The CDR3 is 14 amino acids. V was shortened by 7 bases and J by 4 bases, with 16 bases between the two germline ends. Germline CDR1 is LNHDA and CDR2 is SQIVND (reference sequence). CDR3 in DNA: TGTGCCAGTACCCCACGGGGGGGCGGCTATGGCTACACCTTC. Translating gives CASTPRGGGYGYTF.

The rearrangement links TRBV7-9 to TRBJ1-2; a possible D gene is TRBD1 (6 bases). CDR3 size: 15 residues. The ends were cut back, 5 bases at V and 6 bases at J, with 19 bases in the middle. Looked up from germline, CDR1 is SEHNR and CDR2 is FQNEAQ (reference sequence). The CDR3, as DNA: TGTGCCAGCAGCCGTATGAATCAGGGGATAGATGGCTACACCTTC. Its translation is CASSRMNQGIDGYTF.

V and J are TRBV4-3 and TRBJ2-3; D perhaps matches TRBD1 (6 bases). Trimming took 0 bases from V and 7 from J, leaving 11 bases between them. The germline V gene has CDR1 LGHNA and CDR2 YSLEER. This CDR3 spans 14 amino acids. The CDR3 DNA reads as TGCGCCAGCAGCCAAGACCAGACAGGCAATACGCAGTATTTT. This codes for CASSQDQTGNTQYF.

The rearrangement joins TRBV6-5 to TRBJ2-5; D is perhaps TRBD1 (6 bases). Germline CDR1 MNHEY, CDR2 SVGAGI. Trimming took off 5 bases at V and 3 bases at J, with 13 bases between the two ends. The CDR3 is made up of 14 amino acids. The CDR3: CASSPDSAKETQYF. The CDR3 DNA reads TGTGCCAGCAGTCCGGACAGCGCAAAAGAGACCCAGTACTTC.

V and J are TRBV5-1 and TRBJ2-1; the D gene is possibly TRBD2 (6 bases). Germline V CDR1 and CDR2: SGHRS, YFSETQ. The V gene lost 0 bases and the J gene lost 9 bases, with 13 bases spanning the gap. This CDR3 has 14 residues. Written as DNA, the CDR3 is TGCGCCAGCAGCTTGGGACTAGGCGTTGGTGAGCAGTTCTTC. Amino acid sequence: CASSLGLGVGEQFF.

The gene calls are TRBV14 and TRBJ2-7; 8 bases are shared with TRBD1. Germline CDR1 and CDR2: SGHDN and FVKESK. Trimming removed 4 bases from V and 6 bases from J; junction bases left unmatched: 5. The CDR3 extends over 13 amino acids. The CDR3 loop is CASSPGQGGEQYF. DNA of the CDR3: TGTGCCAGCAGCCCAGGACAGGGAGGCGAGCAGTACTTC.

This chain connects TRBV7-2 to TRBJ1-5; 8 nucleotides align to TRBD1. The CDR3 is made up of 15 amino acids. V shed 5 bases, J shed 4 bases, and the junction held 7 bases outside the gene matches. Looked up from germline, CDR1 is SGHTA and CDR2 is FQGNSA. CDR3 sequence reads: CASSPGQGGNQPQHF. The CDR3 DNA reads as TGTGCCAGCAGCCCAGGACAGGGAGGGAATCAGCCCCAGCATTTT.

The chain combines TRBV6-1 with TRBJ1-6, with TRBD1 as a possible D gene (5 bases). The germline V gene has CDR1 MNHNS and CDR2 SASEGT. V shed 7 bases and J shed 6 bases, with 16 bases lying between them. This CDR3 has 15 amino acids. DNA for the CDR3: TGTGCCAGCACCTGGGAGGGGCTTATTAATTCACCCCTCCACTTT. It codes for CASTWEGLINSPLHF.

J is TRBJ1-2 and V is TRBV18; D perhaps matches TRBD1 (6 bases). This CDR3 is built from 13 residues. Trimming pared 2 bases from V and 8 bases from J, leaving 12 bases between. Germline CDR1 and CDR2: KGHSH and LQKENI. The CDR3 loop is CASSPETGDGYTF. CDR3 nucleotides: TGTGCCAGCTCACCAGAGACAGGAGACGGCTACACCTTC.

This chain joins TRBV5-4 and TRBJ2-2, with a possible D match to TRBD1 (5 bases). CDR1 is SGHNT, CDR2 YYREEE, per germline (reference sequence). V dropped 4 bases and J dropped 4 bases, with 11 bases sitting between them. This CDR3 is built from 14 residues. In DNA form, the CDR3 reads TGTGCCAGCAGCCCGGCAGGGCCCACCGGGGAGCTGTTTTTT. It encodes CASSPAGPTGELFF.

V is TRBV30 and J is TRBJ1-4; 7 positions match TRBD1. CDR3 length equals 17 residues. V shed 1 base and J 1 base; nucleotides not matched to a gene: 9. In germline, CDR1 is GTSNPN, CDR2 SVGIG (reference sequence). CDR3: CAWSGRRGRGTNEKLFF. The CDR3 bases are TGTGCCTGGAGTGGTCGGAGGGGGCGGGGAACTAATGAAAAACTGTTTTTT.

V is TRBV19 and J is TRBJ1-2; 7 bases are shared with TRBD1. Germline V gene sequence: CDR1 LNHDA, CDR2 SQIVND (reference sequence). CDR3 length: 14 amino acids. V was pared by 3 bases and J by 5 bases, with 6 bases of the junction left unmatched. CDR3 region: CASSIIGGGYGYTF. The CDR3 DNA reads as TGTGCCAGTAGTATTATAGGGGGCGGATATGGCTACACCTTC.

The genes are TRBV5-1 and TRBJ1-6; the D is unclear. The germline V gene has CDR1 SGHRS and CDR2 YFSETQ. V shed 0 bases and J shed 6 bases, with 10 bases lying between them. This CDR3 is 15 amino acids long. CDR3 bases: TGCGCCAGCAGCTTGGCCTTAGCCCCTAATTCACCCCTCCACTTT. This translates into CASSLALAPNSPLHF.

The V and J genes are TRBV5-4 and TRBJ1-2; 10 bases agree with TRBD1. Per germline, CDR1 SGHNT and CDR2 YYREEE (reference sequence). Trimming cost V 0 bases and J 0 bases; bases outside gene matches: 2. The CDR3 sequence is 16 residues long. Here the CDR3 DNA reads TGTGCCAGCAGCTTGGGGGACAGGGGAACTAACTATGGCTACACCTTC. Protein sequence: CASSLGDRGTNYGYTF.